Listed here are 29 T cell receptor beta chains from one sample, sequenced in a study of human thymus T cells (dated by TCRdb to 2018 to 2021). Thymus tissue was obtained as surgical resects removed during corrective cardiac surgery. The library was obtained by the immunoSEQ multiplex PCR assay. TCRdb holds this immuneACCESS table with in-frame rearrangements only. Some clones are missing; in checked studies, unresolved V genes explain under half, and the rest has no known cause. This sample lists fewer than 85,000 clones; 95% were detected once. The ten largest clonotypes hold 0.03% to 0.035% of the sample. Sequencing was carried out using thymus tissue. Receptors originate from a girl under three years old with a congenital heart defect but otherwise immunologically healthy.

The V gene is TRBV7-2, the J gene TRBJ1-5; 7 nucleotides match TRBD1. V lost 1 base and J lost 0; bases outside the gene matches: 6. CDR1 and CDR2 from the germline V gene are SGHTA and FQGNSA. The CDR3 is 17 residues long. DNA of the CDR3: TGTGCCAGCAGCTTAGACCCCGGGACAGATAGCAATCAGCCCCAGCATTTT. Translation: CASSLDPGTDSNQPQHF.

This clone appeared a single time. The J gene is TRBJ2-4, the V gene TRBV6-1; 8 nucleotides align to TRBD2. The J segment lost 12 bases and the V segment lost 2 bases, leaving 9 bases of the junction unmatched. The CDR3 sequence is 14 residues long. Per the germline V gene, CDR1 is MNHNS and CDR2 is SASEGT. The chain's CDR3 is CASSELAGGPSQYF. The CDR3 bases are TGTGCCAGCAGTGAACTGGCGGGAGGCCCGTCTCAGTACTTC.

The chain uses TRBV20-1 and TRBJ2-2; no clear D. This CDR3 is built from 9 residues. The germline gives CDR1 DFQATT, CDR2 SNEGSKA (reference sequence). The CDR3 reads CRQVGELFF. For the CDR3, the DNA is TGCAGACAAGTAGGGGAGCTGTTTTTT.

This chain connects TRBV9 to TRBJ1-5; D remains unclear. V lost 0 bases and J 2 bases, leaving 9 bases between the germline ends. The CDR3 sequence is 15 residues long. Germline CDR1 and CDR2: SGDLS and YYNGEE. CDR3 sequence (DNA): TGTGCCAGCAGCGTAGGGGGTAAGGGCAATCAGCCCCAGCATTTT. Encoded protein: CASSVGGKGNQPQHF. The full variable domain, its missing parts supplied by reference TRBV9 and TRBJ1-5, is DSGVTQTPKHLITATGQRVTLRCSPRSGDLSVYWYQQSLDQGLQFLIQYYNGEERAKGNILERFSAQQFPDLHSELNLSSLELGDSALYFCASSVGGKGNQPQHFGDGTRLSIL.

As DNA, the CDR3 is TGTGCCAGCAGCTCCGGGACTAGCGGGAGCCCTGGCGAGCAGTACTTC. As protein: CASSSGTSGSPGEQYF. This rearrangement joins TRBV28 to TRBJ2-7, with 14 bases identical to TRBD2. The CDR3 totals 16 residues. Germline V gives CDR1 MDHEN, CDR2 SYDVKM. V was pared by 6 bases and J by 6 bases, with 10 bases of the junction left unmatched.

This chain links TRBV19 with TRBJ1-4; D is uncertain. The CDR3 totals 14 residues. The V gene lost 9 bases and the J gene lost 4 bases, with 15 bases spanning the gap. Looked up from germline, CDR1 is LNHDA and CDR2 is SQIVND (reference sequence). The CDR3: CASQMCGINEKLFF. The CDR3 DNA sequence: TGTGCCAGCCAGATGTGCGGGATTAATGAAAAACTGTTTTTT. Supplemented by reference TRBV19 and TRBJ1-4, the full variable domain reads DGGITQSPKYLFRKEGQNVTLSCEQNLNHDAMYWYRQDPGQGLRLIYYSQIVNDFQKGDIAEGYSVSREKKESFPLTVTSAQKNPTAFYLCASQMCGINEKLFFGSGTQLSVL.

The gene calls are TRBV11-3 and TRBJ2-3, with 7 bases that match TRBD1. The V gene's germline CDR1 is SGHNT and CDR2 YENEEA. The CDR3 consists of 13 residues. Trimming at V came to 5 bases and at J to 5 bases, leaving 4 bases not matched to a gene. The CDR3 spells CASSDRARDTQYF. In DNA form, the CDR3 reads TGTGCCAGCAGCGACAGGGCAAGAGATACGCAGTATTTT.

This clone is a singleton in its sample. The genes are TRBV19 and TRBJ2-7; D remains ambiguous. Germline CDR1 and CDR2: LNHDA and SQIVND (reference sequence). This CDR3 has 13 amino acids. Trimming took 3 bases from V and 2 from J, leaving 8 bases between them. The CDR3 sequence is CASSIHLAYEQYF. The DNA of the CDR3 is TGTGCCAGTAGTATCCACCTTGCCTACGAGCAGTACTTC.

This chain joins TRBV9 and TRBJ1-2; D perhaps matches TRBD1 (5 bases). The length of the CDR3 is 14 residues. Trimming shortened V by 3 bases and J by 2 bases, and 11 bases separated the two germline ends. CDR1 is SGDLS, CDR2 YYNGEE, per germline. The CDR3, as DNA: TGTGCCAGCAGCGGGGGGACGGCGAACTATGGCTACACCTTC. Its protein is CASSGGTANYGYTF.

The chain combines TRBV18 with TRBJ1-2; D gene ambiguous. The germline gives CDR1 KGHSH, CDR2 LQKENI. The CDR3 extends over 13 amino acids. V lost 2 bases and J lost 4, with 8 bases in between. CDR3 region: CASSPDGIYGYTF. As DNA, the CDR3 is TGTGCCAGCTCACCAGACGGCATCTATGGCTACACCTTC.

The genes are TRBV7-9 and TRBJ1-2; D not certain. This CDR3 is 14 amino acids long. V was shortened by 3 bases and J by 4 bases, with 12 bases between the two germline ends. Germline V lookup: CDR1 SEHNR, CDR2 FQNEAQ (reference sequence). Written as DNA, the CDR3 is TGTGCCAGCAGCTTTAGTGGATTGAGCTATGGCTACACCTTC. This codes for CASSFSGLSYGYTF.

The rearrangement joins TRBV7-9 to TRBJ2-3, with D tentatively TRBD1 or TRBD2 (6 bases each). Germline CDR1 is SEHNR and CDR2 is FQNEAQ (reference sequence). The CDR3 runs to 17 residues. V dropped 8 bases and J dropped 2 bases, with 23 bases sitting between them. Written as DNA, the CDR3 is TGTGCCAGCTATGGGGGGACAAGGACTTTCTTCACAGATACGCAGTATTTT. It codes for CASYGGTRTFFTDTQYF.

This chain uses TRBV7-2 with TRBJ2-1; D is unclear. The CDR3 runs 13 residues. Trimming pared 10 bases from V and 6 bases from J, leaving 16 bases between. Germline V lookup: CDR1 SGHTA, CDR2 FQGNSA. In nucleotides, the CDR3 is TGTGCCACCTCGGGCTATACCCCCAATGAGCAGTTCTTC. This sequence encodes CATSGYTPNEQFF.

The J gene is TRBJ2-1, the V gene TRBV27; 11 bases map to TRBD2. Unmatched junction bases numbered 6, after V lost 0 bases and J lost 5 bases. CDR1 and CDR2 (germline): MNHEY, SMNVEV (reference sequence). The CDR3 contains 17 residues. CDR3 protein: CASSLSATSGSHNEQFF. In nucleotides, the CDR3 is TGTGCCAGCAGTTTATCTGCAACTAGCGGGAGTCACAATGAGCAGTTCTTC.

The V call is TRBV30, the J call TRBJ2-3; 7 bases align to TRBD2. V gave up 4 bases and J gave up 4 bases; unmatched junction bases: 8. The CDR3 is made up of 14 amino acids. The germline V gene has CDR1 GTSNPN and CDR2 SVGIG (reference sequence). CDR3 amino acids: CAWKRSAGSDTQYF. In DNA form, the CDR3 reads TGTGCCTGGAAGAGGTCAGCGGGGTCAGATACGCAGTATTTT. The full variable domain, completed using reference TRBV30 and TRBJ2-3, is SQTIHQWPATLVQPVGSPLSLECTVEGTSNPNLYWYRQAAGRGLQLLFYSVGIGQISSEVPQNLSASRPQDRQFILSSKKLLLSDSGFYLCAWKRSAGSDTQYFGPGTRLTVL.

The chain recombines TRBV7-9 with TRBJ2-2; D may be TRBD1 (6 bases). Germline CDR1 is SEHNR and CDR2 is FQNEAQ (reference sequence). The CDR3 totals 16 residues. V gave up 4 bases and J gave up 3 bases, with 15 bases separating them. DNA of the CDR3: TGTGCCAGCAGCTCGCAACAGGGAGTAGACACCGGGGAGCTGTTTTTT. Translation: CASSSQQGVDTGELFF. Full variable domain (missing parts from reference TRBV7-9 and TRBJ2-2): DTGVSQNPRHKITKRGQNVTFRCDPISEHNRLYWYRQTLGQGPEFLTYFQNEAQLEKSRLLSDRFSAERPKGSFSTLEIQRTEQGDSAMYLCASSSQQGVDTGELFFGEGSRLTVL.

This chain connects TRBV5-1 to TRBJ2-7; D ambiguous. Trimming left V 0 bases short and J 3 bases short, with 7 bases between. The CDR3 totals 13 residues. The germline CDR1 and CDR2 sequences are SGHRS and YFSETQ. The DNA of the CDR3 is TGCGCCAGCAGCTTGGAGCCCCTCTACGAGCAGTACTTC. This encodes CASSLEPLYEQYF.

This clone is a singleton in its sample. CDR3 in amino acids: CASSQKPGQRAGVSYEQYF. In DNA, the CDR3 is TGCGCCAGCAGCCAGAAACCGGGACAGAGAGCGGGAGTTTCCTACGAGCAGTACTTC. This chain joins TRBV4-1 and TRBJ2-7; a weak D match, TRBD2 (8 bases). V gave up 3 bases and J gave up 1 base, with 25 bases separating them. Germline CDR1 is MGHRA and CDR2 is YSYEKL. The CDR3 is 19 residues long.

The chain recombines TRBV28 with TRBJ1-2, with D unclear. This CDR3 has 14 amino acids. Trimming stripped 6 bases from V and 3 bases from J, with 14 bases between. Germline-derived CDR1 and CDR2 are MDHEN and SYDVKM. In nucleotides, the CDR3 is TGTGCCAGCAGGGCGAATAAGGGTGACTATGGCTACACCTTC. Its translation: CASRANKGDYGYTF.

The V gene is TRBV4-3, the J gene TRBJ2-2; D call uncertain. Between the trimmed V and J ends, which lost 3 bases and 5 bases, there was a span of 13 bases. The CDR3 extends over 15 amino acids. Germline lookup yields CDR1 LGHNA and CDR2 YSLEER. CDR3 DNA: TGCGCCAGCAGCCACATTACAACCTCAACCGGGGAGCTGTTTTTT. It yields the protein CASSHITTSTGELFF.

This chain uses TRBV19 with TRBJ2-1; TRBD1 aligns across 8 bases. V lost 6 bases and J lost 1; bases outside the gene matches: 5. The CDR3 runs to 15 residues. Per the germline V gene, CDR1 is LNHDA and CDR2 is SQIVND (reference sequence). DNA for the CDR3: TGTGCCAGTAGAGCTGACAGGGGATCCTACAATGAGCAGTTCTTC. Translated, it gives CASRADRGSYNEQFF.

The chain is built from TRBV10-3 and TRBJ1-1; unclear D gene. This CDR3 comprises 16 residues. V dropped 2 bases and J dropped 0 bases, with 13 bases sitting between them. CDR1 and CDR2 from the germline V gene are ENHRY and SYGVKD. The CDR3 nucleotides are TGTGCCATCAGTGAGGGAAAGGCCGTGCTGAACACTGAAGCTTTCTTT. This encodes CAISEGKAVLNTEAFF.

This chain uses TRBV5-6 with TRBJ1-5; 7 bases map to TRBD1. Germline CDR1 reads SGHDT; CDR2 reads YYEEEE. J gave up 0 bases and V 4 bases, and 7 bases lay outside the gene matches. This CDR3 region has 16 residues. The CDR3 loop reads CASSRRDRVSNQPQHF. CDR3 nucleotide sequence: TGTGCCAGCAGCCGCCGGGACAGAGTTAGCAATCAGCCCCAGCATTTT.

The chain combines TRBV5-6 with TRBJ2-7; 10 bases agree with TRBD1. Trimming took 5 bases from V and 0 from J; bases not matched to a gene: 5. The V gene's germline CDR1 is SGHDT and CDR2 YYEEEE. The CDR3 extends over 15 amino acids. The CDR3 is CASSPGTGVSYEQYF. The CDR3 region has the DNA TGTGCCAGCAGTCCCGGGACAGGGGTCTCCTACGAGCAGTACTTC.

The chain has TRBV28 and TRBJ2-7; unclear D gene. From germline, CDR1 is MDHEN and CDR2 SYDVKM. This CDR3 is built from 14 residues. V shed 3 bases and J shed 1 base, with 10 bases lying between them. The CDR3 reads CASSFGRHSYEQYF. CDR3 bases: TGTGCCAGCAGTTTTGGCAGGCATTCCTACGAGCAGTACTTC.

This sequence joins TRBV7-3 and TRBJ2-1; TRBD2 matches 14 bases. Unmatched junction bases numbered 3, after V lost 2 bases and J lost 0 bases. Germline CDR1 is SGHTA and CDR2 is FQGTGA. CDR3 length: 18 residues. The CDR3 bases are TGTGCCAGCAGCTTAGGGACTAGCGGGAGAAGCTCCTACAATGAGCAGTTCTTC. Amino acids: CASSLGTSGRSSYNEQFF.

Only a few counts were recorded for this clone. The rearrangement links TRBV29-1 to TRBJ2-7, with D perhaps matching TRBD1 (7 bases). Germline values: CDR1 SQVTM, CDR2 ANQGSEA. CDR3 size: 15 residues. Between the trimmed V and J ends, which lost 0 bases and 2 bases, there was a span of 14 bases. This CDR3 reads CSVEDRAGGPYEQYF. The DNA of the CDR3 is TGCAGCGTTGAAGATCGGGCAGGGGGGCCCTACGAGCAGTACTTC.

The chain couples TRBV19 to TRBJ1-4; unclear D gene. The CDR3 runs to 11 residues. Germline V CDR1 and CDR2: LNHDA, SQIVND (reference sequence). V lost 7 bases, J lost 10 bases, and 10 bases lay in between. Written as DNA, the CDR3 is TGTGCCAGTAATTCTGTTGGAAAACTGTTTTTT. Its translation is CASNSVGKLFF.

The V gene is TRBV4-2, the J gene TRBJ1-2; D is unresolved. Trimming removed 4 bases from V and 9 bases from J, with 21 bases in between. Germline CDR1 LGHNA, CDR2 YNFKEQ. CDR3 length equals 15 residues. DNA of the CDR3: TGTGCCAGCAGCCTCCCCGCCGGGCAGGCTCGAAGCTACACCTTC. It translates to CASSLPAGQARSYTF.